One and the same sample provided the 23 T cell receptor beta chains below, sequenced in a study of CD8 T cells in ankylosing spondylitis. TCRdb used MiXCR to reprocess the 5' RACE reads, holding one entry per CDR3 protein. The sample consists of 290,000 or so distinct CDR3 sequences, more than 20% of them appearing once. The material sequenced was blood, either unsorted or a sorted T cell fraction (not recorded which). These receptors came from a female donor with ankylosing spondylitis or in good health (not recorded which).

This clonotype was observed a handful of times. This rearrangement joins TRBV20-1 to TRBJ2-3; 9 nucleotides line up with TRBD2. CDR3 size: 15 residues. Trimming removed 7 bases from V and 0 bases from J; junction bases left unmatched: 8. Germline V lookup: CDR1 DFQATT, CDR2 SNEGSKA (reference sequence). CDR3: CSVAGGPGSTDTQYF. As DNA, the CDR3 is TGCAGTGTCGCGGGAGGGCCGGGGAGCACAGATACGCAGTATTTT.

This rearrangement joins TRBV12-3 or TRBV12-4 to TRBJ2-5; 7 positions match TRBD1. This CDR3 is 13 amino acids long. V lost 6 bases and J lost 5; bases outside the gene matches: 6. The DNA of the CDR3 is TGTGCCAGCAGCCCCGGACAGGTGGAGACCCAGTACTTC. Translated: CASSPGQVETQYF.

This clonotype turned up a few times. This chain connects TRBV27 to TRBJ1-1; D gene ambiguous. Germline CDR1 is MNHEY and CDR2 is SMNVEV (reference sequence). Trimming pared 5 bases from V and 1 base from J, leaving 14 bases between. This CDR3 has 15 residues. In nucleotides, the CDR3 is TGTGCCAGCAGTACCCGACTTTTAGGGAACACTGAAGCTTTCTTT. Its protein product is CASSTRLLGNTEAFF.

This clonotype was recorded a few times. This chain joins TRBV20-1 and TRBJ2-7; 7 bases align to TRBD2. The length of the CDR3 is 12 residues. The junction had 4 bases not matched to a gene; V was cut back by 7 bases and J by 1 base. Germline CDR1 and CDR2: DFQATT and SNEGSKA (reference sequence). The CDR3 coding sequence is TGCAGTGTTTGGCGGGGGTCCTACGAGCAGTACTTC. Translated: CSVWRGSYEQYF.

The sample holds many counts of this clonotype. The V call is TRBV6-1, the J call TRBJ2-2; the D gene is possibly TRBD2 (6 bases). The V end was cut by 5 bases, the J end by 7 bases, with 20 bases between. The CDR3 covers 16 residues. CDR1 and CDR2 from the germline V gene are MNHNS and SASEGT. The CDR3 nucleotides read TGTGCCAGCAGTCCTATTGACGGGAGAGTCAACGGGGAGCTGTTTTTT. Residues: CASSPIDGRVNGELFF.

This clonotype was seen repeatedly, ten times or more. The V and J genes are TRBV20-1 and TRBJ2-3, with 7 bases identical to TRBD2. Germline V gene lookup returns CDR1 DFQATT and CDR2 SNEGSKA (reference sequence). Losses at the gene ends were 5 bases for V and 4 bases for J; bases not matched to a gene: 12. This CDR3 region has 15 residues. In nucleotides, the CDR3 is TGCAGTGCTGTCTTAGCGGGCCTAAAGGCAGATACGCAGTATTTT. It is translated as CSAVLAGLKADTQYF.

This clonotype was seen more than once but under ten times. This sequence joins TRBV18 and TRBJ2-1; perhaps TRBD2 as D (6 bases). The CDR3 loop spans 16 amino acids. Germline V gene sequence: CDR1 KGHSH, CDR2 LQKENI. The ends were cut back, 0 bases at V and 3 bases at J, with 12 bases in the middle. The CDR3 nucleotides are TGTGCCAGCTCACCACCGGGGGGTCAAAGCTACAATGAGCAGTTCTTC. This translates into CASSPPGGQSYNEQFF.

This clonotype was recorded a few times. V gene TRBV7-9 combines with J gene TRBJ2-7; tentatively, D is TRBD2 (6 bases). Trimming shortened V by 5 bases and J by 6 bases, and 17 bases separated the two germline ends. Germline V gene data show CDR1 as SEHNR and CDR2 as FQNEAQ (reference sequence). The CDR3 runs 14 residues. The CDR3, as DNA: TGTGCCAGCAGCATTGCCGGGACTGTAAGCGAGCAGTACTTC. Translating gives CASSIAGTVSEQYF.

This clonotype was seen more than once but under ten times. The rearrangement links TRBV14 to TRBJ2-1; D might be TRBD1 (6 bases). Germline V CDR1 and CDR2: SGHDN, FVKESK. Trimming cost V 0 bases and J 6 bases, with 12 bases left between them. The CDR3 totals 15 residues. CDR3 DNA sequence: TGTGCCAGCAGCCAAGAAGGGCAGGGGATCAATGAGCAGTTCTTC. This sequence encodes CASSQEGQGINEQFF.

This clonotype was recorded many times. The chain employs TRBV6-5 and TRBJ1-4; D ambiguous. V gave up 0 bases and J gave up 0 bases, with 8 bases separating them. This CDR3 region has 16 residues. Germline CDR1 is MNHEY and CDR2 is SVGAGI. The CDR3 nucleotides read TGTGCCAGCAGTTACTCGATTTATGCAACTAATGAAAAACTGTTTTTT. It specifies CASSYSIYATNEKLFF.

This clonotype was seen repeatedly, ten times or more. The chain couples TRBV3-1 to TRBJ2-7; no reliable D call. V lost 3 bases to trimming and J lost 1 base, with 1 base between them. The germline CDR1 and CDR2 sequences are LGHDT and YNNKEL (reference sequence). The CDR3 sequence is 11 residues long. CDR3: CASSHSYEQYF. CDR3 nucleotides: TGTGCCAGCAGCCATTCCTACGAGCAGTACTTC.

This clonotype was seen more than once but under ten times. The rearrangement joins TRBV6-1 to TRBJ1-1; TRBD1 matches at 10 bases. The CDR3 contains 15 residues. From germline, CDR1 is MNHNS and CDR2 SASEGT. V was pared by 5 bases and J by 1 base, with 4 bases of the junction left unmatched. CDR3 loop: CASSRRTGGNTEAFF. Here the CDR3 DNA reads TGTGCCAGCAGTCGCCGGACAGGGGGGAACACTGAAGCTTTCTTT.

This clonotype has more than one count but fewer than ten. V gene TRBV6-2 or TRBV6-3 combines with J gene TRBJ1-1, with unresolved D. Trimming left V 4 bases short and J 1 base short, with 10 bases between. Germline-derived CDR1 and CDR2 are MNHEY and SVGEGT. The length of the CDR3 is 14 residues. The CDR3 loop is CASSFQTPNTEAFF. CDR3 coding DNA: TGTGCCAGCAGTTTCCAAACACCGAACACTGAAGCTTTCTTT.

The CDR3 nucleotides are TGCAGTGCTAGAGTTTGGGCAGGAGTACGGGAGACCCAGTACTTC. It codes for CSARVWAGVRETQYF. The rearrangement links TRBV20-1 to TRBJ2-5; no definite D call. V dropped 1 base and J dropped 5 bases, with 17 bases sitting between them. The CDR3 length is 15 residues. Germline CDR1 is DFQATT and CDR2 is SNEGSKA (reference sequence).

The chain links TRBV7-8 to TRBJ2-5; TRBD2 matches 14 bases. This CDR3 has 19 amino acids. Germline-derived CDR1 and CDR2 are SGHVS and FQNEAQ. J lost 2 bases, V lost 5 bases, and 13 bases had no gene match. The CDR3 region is CASSGTGTSGRRKQETQYF. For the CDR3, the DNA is TGTGCCAGCAGCGGAACCGGGACTAGCGGGAGAAGGAAGCAAGAGACCCAGTACTTC.

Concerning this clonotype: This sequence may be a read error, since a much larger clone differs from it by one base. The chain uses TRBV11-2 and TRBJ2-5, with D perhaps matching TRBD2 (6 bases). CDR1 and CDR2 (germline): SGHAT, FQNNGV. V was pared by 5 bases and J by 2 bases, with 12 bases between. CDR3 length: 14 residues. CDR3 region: CASSEGGQQETQYF. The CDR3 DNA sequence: TGTGCCAGCAGCGAAGGAGGGCAGCAAGAGACCCAGTACTTC.

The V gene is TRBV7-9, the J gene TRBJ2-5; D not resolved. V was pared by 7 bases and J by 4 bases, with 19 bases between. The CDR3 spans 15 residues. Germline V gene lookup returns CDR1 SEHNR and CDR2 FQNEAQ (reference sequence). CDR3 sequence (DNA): TGTGCCAGCAACCCCGGGCCAAGCTGGCGAGAGACCCAGTACTTC. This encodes CASNPGPSWRETQYF.

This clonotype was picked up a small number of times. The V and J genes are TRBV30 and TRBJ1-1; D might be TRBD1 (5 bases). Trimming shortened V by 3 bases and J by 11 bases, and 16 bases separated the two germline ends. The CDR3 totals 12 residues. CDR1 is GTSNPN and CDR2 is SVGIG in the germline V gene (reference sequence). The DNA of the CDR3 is TGTGCCTGGAGCCCTTCCGGGACTGCGGCTTTCTTT. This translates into CAWSPSGTAAFF.

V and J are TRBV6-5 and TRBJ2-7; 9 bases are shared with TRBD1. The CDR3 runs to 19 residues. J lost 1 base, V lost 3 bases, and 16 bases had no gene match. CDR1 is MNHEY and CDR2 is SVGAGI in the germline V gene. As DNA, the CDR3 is TGTGCCAGCAGTTATTCCCCGGGACAGGGACGGCCTGAATCCTACGAGCAGTACTTC. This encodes CASSYSPGQGRPESYEQYF.

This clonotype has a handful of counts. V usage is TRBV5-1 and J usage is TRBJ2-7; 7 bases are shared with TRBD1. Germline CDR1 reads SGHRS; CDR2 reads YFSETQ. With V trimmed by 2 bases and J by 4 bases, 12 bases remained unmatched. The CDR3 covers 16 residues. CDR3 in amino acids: CASSLYLGTVEYEQYF. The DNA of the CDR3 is TGCGCCAGCAGCTTATACCTAGGGACAGTAGAATACGAGCAGTACTTC.

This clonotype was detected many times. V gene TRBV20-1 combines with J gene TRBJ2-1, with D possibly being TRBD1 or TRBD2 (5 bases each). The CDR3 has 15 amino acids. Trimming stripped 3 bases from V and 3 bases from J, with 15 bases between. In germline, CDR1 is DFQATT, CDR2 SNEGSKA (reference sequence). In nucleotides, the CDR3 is TGCAGTGCTAGTCGAGGGACCGGAGTCTACAATGAGCAGTTCTTC. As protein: CSASRGTGVYNEQFF.

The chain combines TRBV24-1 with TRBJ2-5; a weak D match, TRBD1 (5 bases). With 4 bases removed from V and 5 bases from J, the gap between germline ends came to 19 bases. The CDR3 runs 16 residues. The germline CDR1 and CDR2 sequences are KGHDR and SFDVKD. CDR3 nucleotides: TGTGCCACCAGTGACCCTTCTGACAGCTTTGGGGAGACCCAGTACTTC. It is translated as CATSDPSDSFGETQYF.

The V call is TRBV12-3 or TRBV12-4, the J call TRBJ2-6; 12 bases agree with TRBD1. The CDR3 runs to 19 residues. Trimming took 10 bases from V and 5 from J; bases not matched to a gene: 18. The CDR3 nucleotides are TGTGCCATCTGTTCTCGAGGGGGACAGGGGGCTTCGAGGGCCAACGTCCTGACTTTC. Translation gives CAICSRGGQGASRANVLTF.